This T cell receptor beta chain comes out of a study of human T cells and chemical hapten exposure. About the study: It was small differences in pooled library volume that mainly caused per-sample TCR yields to vary.

The CDR3 has 16 amino acids. V lost 1 base and J 5 bases, leaving 15 bases between the germline ends. Germline CDR1 PRHDT, CDR2 FYEKMQ (reference sequence). Time point defined: patch test 2, 6 weeks after DPC sensitization. The treatment denotes: therapeutic diphenylcyclopropenone sensitization with weekly scalp DPC. Donation of samples came from alopecia patients who were 18 to 70 years old and suitable for DPC. This clonotype was observed at least ten times. TCRdb re-derived calls from the RACE reads in MiXCR, one entry per CDR3 protein. The data show roughly 120,000 distinct CDR3 sequences, with roughly 10% seen just once and approximately 2.8% held by the top ten.

The chain is built from TRBV13 and TRBJ2-1; TRBD2 might be the D (6 bases). The origin of this receptor is a woman aged 40 to 50 with alopecia areata. Some clones in this sample may be carry-over from other donors' samples. The sequences come from whole blood, collected in connection with sensitization to the hapten diphenylcyclopropenone (DPC). The CDR3 bases are TGTGCCAGCAGCTTAGTGGTGCGGGGCTGGAACAATGAGCAGTTCTTC. Amino acids: CASSLVVRGWNNEQFF.